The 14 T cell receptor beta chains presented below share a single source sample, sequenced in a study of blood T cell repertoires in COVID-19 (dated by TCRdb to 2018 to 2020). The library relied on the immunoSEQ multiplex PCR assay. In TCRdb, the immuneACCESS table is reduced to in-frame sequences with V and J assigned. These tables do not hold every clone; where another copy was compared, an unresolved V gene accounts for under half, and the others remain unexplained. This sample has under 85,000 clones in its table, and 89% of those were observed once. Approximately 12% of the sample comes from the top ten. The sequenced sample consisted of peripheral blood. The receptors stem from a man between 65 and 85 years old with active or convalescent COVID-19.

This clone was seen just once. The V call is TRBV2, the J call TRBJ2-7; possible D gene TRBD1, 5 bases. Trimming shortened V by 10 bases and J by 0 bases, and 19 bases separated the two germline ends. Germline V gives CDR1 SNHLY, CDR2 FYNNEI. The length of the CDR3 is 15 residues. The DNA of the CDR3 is TGTGCCACCGTGAGAACAGGCCCCTTCTCCTACGAGCAGTACTTC. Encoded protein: CATVRTGPFSYEQYF.

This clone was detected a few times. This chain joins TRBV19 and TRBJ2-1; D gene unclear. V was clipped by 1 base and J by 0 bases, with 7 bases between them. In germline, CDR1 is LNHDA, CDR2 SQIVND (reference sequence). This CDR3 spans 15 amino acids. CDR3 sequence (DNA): TGTGCCAGTAGTATAGCATGGAGCTCCTACAATGAGCAGTTCTTC. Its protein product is CASSIAWSSYNEQFF.

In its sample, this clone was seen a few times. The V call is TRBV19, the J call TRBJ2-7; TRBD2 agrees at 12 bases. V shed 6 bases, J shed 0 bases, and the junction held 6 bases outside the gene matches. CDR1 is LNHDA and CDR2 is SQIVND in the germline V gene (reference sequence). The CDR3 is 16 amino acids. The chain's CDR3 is CASSLRLAGVSYEQYF. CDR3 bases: TGTGCCAGTAGCCTCCGACTAGCGGGGGTCTCCTACGAGCAGTACTTC.

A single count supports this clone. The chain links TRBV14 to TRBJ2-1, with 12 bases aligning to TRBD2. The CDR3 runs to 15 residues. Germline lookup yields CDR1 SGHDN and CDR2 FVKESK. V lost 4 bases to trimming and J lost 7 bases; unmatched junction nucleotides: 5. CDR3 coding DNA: TGTGCCAGCAGCCCACTAGCGGGGGGTTGGAATGAGCAGTTCTTC. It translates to CASSPLAGGWNEQFF.

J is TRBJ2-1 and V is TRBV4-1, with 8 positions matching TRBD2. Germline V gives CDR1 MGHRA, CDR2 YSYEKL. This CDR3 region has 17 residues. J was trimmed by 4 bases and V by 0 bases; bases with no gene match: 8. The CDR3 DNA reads TGCGCCAGCAGCCAAGATGTGGGCGGGGGGCGGTACAATGAGCAGTTCTTC. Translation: CASSQDVGGGRYNEQFF.

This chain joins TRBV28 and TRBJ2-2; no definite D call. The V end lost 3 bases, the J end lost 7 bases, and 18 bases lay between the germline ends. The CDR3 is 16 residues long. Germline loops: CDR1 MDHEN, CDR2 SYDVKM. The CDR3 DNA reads TGTGCCAGCAGTTTTCGCCCCCGCTCCGAGGTCGGGGAGCTGTTTTTT. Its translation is CASSFRPRSEVGELFF.

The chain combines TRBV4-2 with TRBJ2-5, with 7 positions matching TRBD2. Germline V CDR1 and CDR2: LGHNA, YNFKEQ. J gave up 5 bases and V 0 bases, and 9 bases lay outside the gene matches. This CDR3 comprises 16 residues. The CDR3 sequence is CASSQDPGGLGETQYF. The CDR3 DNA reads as TGTGCCAGCAGCCAAGACCCGGGGGGTTTGGGGGAGACCCAGTACTTC.

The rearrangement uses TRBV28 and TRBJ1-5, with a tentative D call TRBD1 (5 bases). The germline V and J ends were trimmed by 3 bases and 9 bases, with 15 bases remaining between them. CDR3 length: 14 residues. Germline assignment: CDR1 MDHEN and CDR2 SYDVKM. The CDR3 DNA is TGTGCCAGCAGTTTCCGTGGACACACATGGCCCCAGCATTTT. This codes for CASSFRGHTWPQHF.

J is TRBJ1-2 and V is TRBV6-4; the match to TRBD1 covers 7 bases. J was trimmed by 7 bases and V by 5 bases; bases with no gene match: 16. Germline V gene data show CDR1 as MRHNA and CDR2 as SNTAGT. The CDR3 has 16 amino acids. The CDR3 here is CASSNNPDRPWSGYTF. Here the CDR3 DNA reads TGTGCCAGCAGTAATAACCCGGACAGGCCTTGGAGTGGCTACACCTTC.

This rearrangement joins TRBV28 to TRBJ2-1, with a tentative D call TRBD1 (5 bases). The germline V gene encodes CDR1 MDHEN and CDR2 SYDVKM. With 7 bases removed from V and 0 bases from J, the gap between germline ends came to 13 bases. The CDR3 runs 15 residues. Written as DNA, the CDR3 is TGTGCCAGCACATTTGGGGCTAGCTCCTACAATGAGCAGTTCTTC. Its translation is CASTFGASSYNEQFF.

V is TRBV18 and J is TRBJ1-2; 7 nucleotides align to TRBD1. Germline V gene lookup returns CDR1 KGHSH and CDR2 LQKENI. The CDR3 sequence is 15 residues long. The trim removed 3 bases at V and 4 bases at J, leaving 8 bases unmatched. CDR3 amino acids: CASSPETGRSYGYTF. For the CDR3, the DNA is TGTGCCAGCTCACCCGAGACAGGGAGGAGCTATGGCTACACCTTC.

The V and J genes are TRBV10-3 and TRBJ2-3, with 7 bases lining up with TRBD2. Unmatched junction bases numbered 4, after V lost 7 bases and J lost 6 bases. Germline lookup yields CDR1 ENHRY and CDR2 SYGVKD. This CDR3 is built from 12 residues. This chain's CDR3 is CAITDSGDTQYF. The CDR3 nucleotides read TGTGCCATCACTGATAGCGGGGATACGCAGTATTTT.

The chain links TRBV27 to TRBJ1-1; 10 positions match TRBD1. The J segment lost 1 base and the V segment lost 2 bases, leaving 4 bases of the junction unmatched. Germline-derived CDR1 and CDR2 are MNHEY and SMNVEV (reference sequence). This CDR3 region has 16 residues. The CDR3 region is CASSLDRGRENTEAFF. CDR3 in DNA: TGTGCCAGCAGTTTAGACAGGGGGCGCGAGAACACTGAAGCTTTCTTT.

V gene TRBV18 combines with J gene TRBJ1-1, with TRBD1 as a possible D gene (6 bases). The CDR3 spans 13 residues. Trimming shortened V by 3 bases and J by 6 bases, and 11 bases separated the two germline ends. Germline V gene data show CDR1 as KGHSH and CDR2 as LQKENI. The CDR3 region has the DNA TGTGCCAGCTCACCGCAGGGGAAATCTGAAGCTTTCTTT. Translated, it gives CASSPQGKSEAFF.